The rows below give T cell receptor beta chains drawn from one sample of a study of radiotherapy plus CTLA-4 blockade in lung cancer. Sequenced by immunoSEQ multiplex PCR; TCRdb stores in-frame clones only, minus some. In the table there are tens of thousands of clones, over 60% of which are singletons. The sample here was peripheral blood, taken from a patient treated with radiotherapy plus ipilimumab. These receptors originate from a human donor with non-small cell lung cancer whose response to radiotherapy plus ipilimumab could not be evaluated. Both conserved end residues are part of each CDR3. The D gene is left open where the match is weak. Size values are once, few and many counts, or a class for expanded clones, and some rows have none.

size,J,D,V,CDR3,DNA
-,TRBJ1-1,-,TRBV7-2,CASSGRGAEAFF,TGTGCCAGCAGCGGCAGGGGTGCTGAAGCTTTCTTT
-,TRBJ2-1,TRBD2,TRBV2,CASSPRTSGGLKFF,TGTGCCAGCAGTCCTAGGACTAGCGGGGGGTTAAAATTCTTC
-,TRBJ2-2,-,TRBV9,CASSATGVGGTGELFF,TGTGCCAGCAGCGCCACAGGGGTCGGGGGCACCGGGGAGCTGTTTTTT
-,TRBJ2-5,-,TRBV7-2,CASSSGSGTWTQYF,TGTGCCAGCAGCTCTGGTAGCGGTACATGGACCCAGTACTTC
-,TRBJ2-5,TRBD2,TRBV5-1,CASSTLAGVLETQYF,TGCGCCAGCAGCACTCTAGCGGGAGTACTAGAGACCCAGTACTTC
-,TRBJ2-7,-,TRBV5-6,CASTLGAAYEQYF,TGTGCCAGCACCCTGGGGGCAGCCTACGAGCAGTACTTC
-,TRBJ2-7,TRBD2,TRBV28,CASSLSTSGTYEQYF,TGTGCCAGCAGTTTGTCGACTAGCGGTACCTACGAGCAGTACTTC
few,TRBJ2-7,-,TRBV4-1,CASSRGGIEGEQYF,TGCGCCAGCAGCAGAGGAGGGATTGAGGGCGAGCAGTACTTC
-,TRBJ2-7,TRBD2,TRBV6-5,CASSYGGSGRYEQYF,TGTGCCAGCAGTTACGGCGGTAGCGGGAGATACGAGCAGTACTTC
-,TRBJ1-1,-,TRBV30,CAWSVGTVGKAFF,TGTGCCTGGAGTGTCGGGACTGTAGGAAAAGCTTTCTTT
-,TRBJ1-5,-,TRBV7-3,CASSGDRNQPQHF,TGTGCCAGCAGCGGAGATCGCAATCAGCCCCAGCATTTT
-,TRBJ1-2,-,TRBV9,CASSVESPGSGGYTF,TGTGCCAGCAGCGTAGAGTCCCCCGGGAGTGGTGGCTACACCTTC
-,TRBJ2-4,TRBD2,TRBV5-1,CASRVGLAGGENIQYF,TGCGCCAGCAGAGTAGGGTTAGCGGGAGGGGAAAACATTCAGTACTTC
-,TRBJ2-3,TRBD2,TRBV5-4,CASSIGTSSPDTQYF,TGTGCCAGCAGCATAGGGACTAGCTCCCCAGATACGCAGTATTTT
-,TRBJ2-7,TRBD1,TRBV19,CASSRTGDQLYEQYF,TGTGCCAGTAGCCGGACAGGGGATCAGCTCTACGAGCAGTACTTC
-,TRBJ2-7,TRBD1,TRBV5-1,CASSLVGTGNSEQYF,TGCGCCAGCAGCTTGGTTGGGACAGGTAATAGCGAGCAGTACTTC
-,TRBJ2-3,TRBD2,TRBV12-5,CASGTSGLSTDTQYF,TGTGCTAGTGGCACTAGCGGGTTGTCAACAGATACGCAGTATTTT
-,TRBJ2-3,TRBD2,TRBV7-8,CASSLQTSGSIPSRTDTQYF,TGTGCCAGCAGCCTCCAGACTAGCGGGAGTATCCCCTCTCGCACAGATACGCAGTATTTT
-,TRBJ2-7,-,TRBV5-6,CASSPTQFYEQYF,TGTGCCAGCAGCCCTACACAGTTCTACGAGCAGTACTTC
-,TRBJ1-3,-,TRBV5-1,CASSSSPPGNTIYF,TGCGCCAGCAGCTCGTCCCCTCCGGGAAACACCATATATTTT
-,TRBJ1-2,-,TRBV7-2,CASSSSSREDGYTF,TGTGCCAGCAGCTCTAGCTCAAGGGAAGATGGCTACACCTTC
-,TRBJ2-7,-,TRBV5-1,CASSTDSLEQYF,TGCGCCAGCAGCACCGACAGCCTCGAGCAGTACTTC
-,TRBJ1-1,-,TRBV28,CASSLFLNTEAFF,TGTGCCAGCAGTCTTTTCTTGAACACTGAAGCTTTCTTT
-,TRBJ1-3,-,TRBV5-1,CASSTGGERSGNTIYF,TGCGCCAGCAGCACTGGAGGGGAAAGGTCTGGAAACACCATATATTTT
-,TRBJ2-5,TRBD1,TRBV6-4,CASSDRTGKETQYF,TGTGCCAGCAGTGACCGGACAGGGAAAGAGACCCAGTACTTC
few,TRBJ1-5,TRBD1,TRBV6-6,CASTNGQVDNQPQHF,TGTGCCAGCACTAACGGACAGGTAGACAATCAGCCCCAGCATTTT
-,TRBJ1-5,-,TRBV5-8,CASSLARGGNQPQHF,TGTGCCAGCAGCTTGGCACGGGGTGGAAATCAGCCCCAGCATTTT
-,TRBJ2-5,-,TRBV28,CASSEGGETQYF,TGTGCCAGCAGTGAGGGCGGCGAGACCCAGTACTTC
once,TRBJ1-1,TRBD1,TRBV13,CASSRRGLNTEAFF,TGTGCCAGCAGCCGCAGGGGGCTGAACACTGAAGCTTTCTTT
-,TRBJ1-1,TRBD1,TRBV6-6,CASRETGSNTEAFF,TGTGCCAGCAGGGAGACAGGGTCGAACACTGAAGCTTTCTTT
-,TRBJ1-5,TRBD1,TRBV2,CASRGHEGINQPQHF,TGTGCCAGTAGGGGGCATGAGGGGATTAATCAGCCCCAGCATTTT